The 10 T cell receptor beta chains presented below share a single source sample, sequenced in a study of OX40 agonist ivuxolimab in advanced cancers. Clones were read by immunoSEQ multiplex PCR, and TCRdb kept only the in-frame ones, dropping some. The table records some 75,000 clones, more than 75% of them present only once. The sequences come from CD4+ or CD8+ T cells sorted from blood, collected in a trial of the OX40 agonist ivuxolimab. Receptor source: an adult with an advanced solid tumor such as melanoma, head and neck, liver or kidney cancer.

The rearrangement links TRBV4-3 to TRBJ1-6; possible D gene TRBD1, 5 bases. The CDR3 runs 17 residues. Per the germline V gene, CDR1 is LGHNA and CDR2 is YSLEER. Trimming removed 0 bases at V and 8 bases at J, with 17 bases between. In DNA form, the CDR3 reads TGCGCCAGCAGCCAAGATCCCCCCGGGGCGGGGTATTCACCCCTCCACTTT. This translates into CASSQDPPGAGYSPLHF.

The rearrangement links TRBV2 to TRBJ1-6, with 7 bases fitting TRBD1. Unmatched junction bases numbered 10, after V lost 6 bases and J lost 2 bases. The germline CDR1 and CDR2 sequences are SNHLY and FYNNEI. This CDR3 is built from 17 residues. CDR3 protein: CASRDRYDRAYNSPLHF. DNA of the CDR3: TGTGCCAGCAGGGACCGATACGACAGGGCCTATAATTCACCCCTCCACTTT.

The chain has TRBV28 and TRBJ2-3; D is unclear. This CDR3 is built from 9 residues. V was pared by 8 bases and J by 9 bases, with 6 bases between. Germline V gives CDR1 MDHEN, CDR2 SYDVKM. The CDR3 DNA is TGTGCCAGCGGCAGGACGCAGTATTTT. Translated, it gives CASGRTQYF.

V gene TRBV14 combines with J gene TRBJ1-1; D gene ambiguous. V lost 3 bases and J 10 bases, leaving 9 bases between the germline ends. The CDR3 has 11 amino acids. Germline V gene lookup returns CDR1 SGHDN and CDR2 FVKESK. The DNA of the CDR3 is TGTGCCAGCAGCCAGCAAGCAAGAGCTTTCTTT. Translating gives CASSQQARAFF.

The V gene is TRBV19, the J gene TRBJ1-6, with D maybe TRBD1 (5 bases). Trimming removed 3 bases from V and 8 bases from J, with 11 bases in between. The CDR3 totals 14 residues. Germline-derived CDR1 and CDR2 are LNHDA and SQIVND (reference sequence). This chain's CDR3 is CASSITGAHSPLHF. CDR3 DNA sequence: TGTGCCAGTAGTATCACTGGGGCCCATTCACCCCTCCACTTT.

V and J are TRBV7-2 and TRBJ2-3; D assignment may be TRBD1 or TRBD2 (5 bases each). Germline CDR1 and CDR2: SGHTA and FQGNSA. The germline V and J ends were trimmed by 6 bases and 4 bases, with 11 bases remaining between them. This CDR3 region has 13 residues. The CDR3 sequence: CASRGGGADTQYF. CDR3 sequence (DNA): TGTGCCAGCAGGGGTGGGGGTGCAGATACGCAGTATTTT.

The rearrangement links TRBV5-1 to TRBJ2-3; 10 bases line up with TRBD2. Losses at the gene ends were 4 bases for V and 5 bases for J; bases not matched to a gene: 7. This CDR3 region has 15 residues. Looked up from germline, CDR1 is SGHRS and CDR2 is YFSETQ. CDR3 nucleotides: TGCGCCAGCAGCCTTAGCGGGGGGCCCCGAGATACGCAGTATTTT. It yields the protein CASSLSGGPRDTQYF.

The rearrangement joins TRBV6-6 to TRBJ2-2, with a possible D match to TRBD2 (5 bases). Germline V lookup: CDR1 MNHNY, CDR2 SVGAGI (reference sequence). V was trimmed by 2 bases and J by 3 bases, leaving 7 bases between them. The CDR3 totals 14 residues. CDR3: CASSYEGDTGELFF. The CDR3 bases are TGTGCCAGCAGTTACGAGGGTGACACCGGGGAGCTGTTTTTT.

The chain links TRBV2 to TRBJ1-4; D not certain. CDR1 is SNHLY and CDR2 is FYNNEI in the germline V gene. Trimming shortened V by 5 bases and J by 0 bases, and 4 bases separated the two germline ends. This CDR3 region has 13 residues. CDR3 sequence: CASSRSTNEKLFF. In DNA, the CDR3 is TGTGCCAGCAGTAGGTCAACTAATGAAAAACTGTTTTTT.

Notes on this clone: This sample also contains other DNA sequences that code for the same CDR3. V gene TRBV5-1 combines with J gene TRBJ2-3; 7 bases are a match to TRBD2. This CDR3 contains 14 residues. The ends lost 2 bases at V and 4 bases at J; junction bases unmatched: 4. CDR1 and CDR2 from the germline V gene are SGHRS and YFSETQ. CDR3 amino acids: CASSLSGEADTQYF. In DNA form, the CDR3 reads TGCGCCAGCAGCTTAAGCGGGGAGGCAGATACGCAGTATTTT.